The clone carrying this T cell receptor (beta chain) turned up a few times. The entry originates in a study of T cell clones after liver transplantation. Study-wide context: Timepoints were pre-transplant, pre-withdrawal, and after withdrawal was completed or failed.

The CDR3 has 19 amino acids. Germline V gene lookup returns CDR1 SEHNR and CDR2 FQNEAQ (reference sequence). The V and J ends lost 6 bases and 0 bases, in that order; junction bases with no gene match: 14. Using immunoSEQ multiplex PCR, the repertoire was profiled, and TCRdb retains in-frame clones only, with some absent. The sample shows some 20,000 clones, approximately 84% of them seen only once. The TCR was taken from a human patient who received a liver transplant. A share of the T cells may be of graft donor origin. The chain uses TRBV7-9 and TRBJ1-3; 10 nucleotides agree with TRBD1. Source: CD8+ T cells from blood, taken 54 months after liver transplant. CDR3 DNA sequence: TGTGCCAGCAGTTTCCCCGGGACAGGGGCCCTTATCTCTGGAAACACCATATATTTT. Amino acids: CASSFPGTGALISGNTIYF.